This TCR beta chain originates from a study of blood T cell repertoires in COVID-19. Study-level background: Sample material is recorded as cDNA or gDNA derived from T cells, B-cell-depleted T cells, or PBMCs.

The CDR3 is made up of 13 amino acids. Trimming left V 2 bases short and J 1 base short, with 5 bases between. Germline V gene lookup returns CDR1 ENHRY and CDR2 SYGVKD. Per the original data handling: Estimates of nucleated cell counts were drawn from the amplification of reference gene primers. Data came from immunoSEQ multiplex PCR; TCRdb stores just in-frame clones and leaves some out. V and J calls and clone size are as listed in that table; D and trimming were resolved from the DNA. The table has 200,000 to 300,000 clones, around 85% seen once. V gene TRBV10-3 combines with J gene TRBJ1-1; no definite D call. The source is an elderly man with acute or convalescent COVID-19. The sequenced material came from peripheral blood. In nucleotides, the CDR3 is TGTGCCATCAGTGAGGGGCCGAACACTGAAGCTTTCTTT. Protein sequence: CAISEGPNTEAFF.